Sequencing of this T cell receptor beta chain was carried out in a study of identical twins. General study findings and limits: It was possible that invariant MAIT and iNKT cells partly confounded the zero-insertion analyses. Researchers reported excess low generation probability among twin-shared out-of-frame alpha sequences.

There are a few counts of this clonotype. Antigen specificity is unknown. Germline V gene sequence: CDR1 DFQATT, CDR2 SNEGSKA (reference sequence). The CDR3 length is 11 residues. Trimming took off 5 bases at V and 3 bases at J, with 7 bases between the two ends. TCRdb passed the 5' RACE reads through MiXCR, listing each CDR3 protein once. The table lists fewer than 900,000 distinct CDR3 sequences, 15% to 20% of them singletons, with approximately 14% in the top ten. The same data also went into a second study, on T cells expressing NK-cell markers. According to that study: A range of about 1.0-8% of CD8+ T cells consisted of dominant NKG2C+ clonotypes in about six donors.

The chain is built from TRBV20-1 and TRBJ2-5; D remains unclear. This receptor was taken from a young woman in good health. The sequenced sample was PBMCs. Written as DNA, the CDR3 is TGCAGTGCTCCATCAGAAGAGACCCAGTACTTC. Its translation is CSAPSEETQYF.